Each of the 9 T cell receptor beta chains below was sequenced from the same sample in a study of blood T cell repertoires in COVID-19. Clones were read by immunoSEQ multiplex PCR, and TCRdb kept only the in-frame ones, dropping some. Here the sample spans about 180,000 clones, around 84% being singletons. The specimen was peripheral blood. All receptors derive from a man between 50 and 59 years old with active or convalescent COVID-19.

The chain combines TRBV29-1 with TRBJ2-1; the match to TRBD2 covers 11 bases. Germline CDR1 is SQVTM and CDR2 is ANQGSEA. The V segment lost 8 bases and the J segment 10 bases; nucleotides outside the gene matches: 10. The CDR3 loop spans 13 amino acids. Written as DNA, the CDR3 is TGCAGCTCTCAACTAGCGGGAGCTGGAGAGCAGTTCTTC. Translation: CSSQLAGAGEQFF.

The chain uses TRBV3-1 (or the pseudogene TRBV3-2) and TRBJ2-7; 10 bases match TRBD2. V was pared by 1 base and J by 6 bases, with 6 bases of the junction left unmatched. Germline V gives CDR1 LGHDT, CDR2 YNNKEL (reference sequence). The CDR3 is 15 residues long. CDR3 in amino acids: CASSQGAAGGGEQYF. CDR3 nucleotide sequence: TGTGCCAGCAGCCAAGGAGCAGCGGGAGGGGGCGAGCAGTACTTC.

The chain joins TRBV3-1 (or the pseudogene TRBV3-2) to TRBJ2-7; perhaps TRBD1 as D (6 bases). Trimming pared 4 bases from V and 5 bases from J, leaving 18 bases between. The germline CDR1 and CDR2 sequences are LGHDT and YNNKEL (reference sequence). The length of the CDR3 is 15 residues. The CDR3: CASSPRAGVGHEQYF. In DNA form, the CDR3 reads TGTGCCAGCAGCCCCAGGGCAGGGGTAGGACACGAGCAGTACTTC.

The chain joins TRBV27 to TRBJ1-5; D is ambiguous. Germline V lookup: CDR1 MNHEY, CDR2 SMNVEV (reference sequence). The CDR3 contains 14 residues. V lost 6 bases and J lost 1, with 10 bases in between. CDR3 in amino acids: CASSPMASNQPQHF. In DNA, the CDR3 is TGTGCCAGCAGCCCCATGGCCAGCAATCAGCCCCAGCATTTT.

The rearrangement uses TRBV2 and TRBJ2-7; 13 bases are a match to TRBD2. The V gene end was trimmed by 7 bases and the J gene end by 5 bases; junction bases not matched to a gene: 5. The CDR3 totals 14 residues. CDR1 is SNHLY and CDR2 is FYNNEI in the germline V gene. CDR3 DNA: TGTGCCAGCAACTTGGGACTAGCGGGAAACGAGCAGTACTTC. Translating it yields CASNLGLAGNEQYF.

This sequence joins TRBV18 and TRBJ1-5; 8 bases are shared with TRBD1. Germline CDR1 is KGHSH and CDR2 is LQKENI. This CDR3 is 14 amino acids long. Trimming removed 2 bases from V and 8 bases from J; junction bases left unmatched: 5. The CDR3 DNA is TGTGCCAGCTCACCAGGACAGGGAGTGAAGCCCCAGCATTTT. It codes for CASSPGQGVKPQHF. The whole variable domain, filled in from reference TRBV18 and TRBJ1-5, reads NAGVMQNPRHLVRRRGQEARLRCSPMKGHSHVYWYRQLPEEGLKFMVYLQKENIIDESGMPKERFSAEFPKEGPSILRIQQVVRGDSAAYFCASSPGQGVKPQHFGDGTRLSIL.

This clone has a single count. The chain is built from TRBV15 and TRBJ2-1; 7 bases line up with TRBD2. With 4 bases clipped from V and 7 bases from J, the junction kept 10 bases outside the gene matches. CDR1 LNHNV and CDR2 YYDKDF come from the germline V gene (reference sequence). The CDR3 totals 15 residues. CDR3 loop: CATSIQLGGGNEQFF. The CDR3 DNA sequence: TGTGCCACCAGCATACAGTTGGGGGGAGGGAATGAGCAGTTCTTC.

This chain uses TRBV19 with TRBJ2-7; 7 bases fit TRBD2. From germline, CDR1 is LNHDA and CDR2 SQIVND (reference sequence). The ends lost 0 bases at V and 7 bases at J; junction bases unmatched: 15. The CDR3 consists of 17 residues. This CDR3 is CASSIDSGAGRSGEQYF. CDR3 bases: TGTGCCAGTAGTATAGATAGTGGGGCCGGGAGGTCGGGGGAGCAGTACTTC.

The chain joins TRBV4-1 to TRBJ2-4; 11 bases match TRBD1. CDR3 size: 19 residues. V dropped 9 bases and J dropped 2; count of bases not matched to a gene: 18. Germline V CDR1 and CDR2: MGHRA, YSYEKL. CDR3 DNA sequence: TGCGCCAGATGGGGACCGGGACAGGGGGAATACGGAACCAAAAACATTCAGTACTTC. Translation: CARWGPGQGEYGTKNIQYF.